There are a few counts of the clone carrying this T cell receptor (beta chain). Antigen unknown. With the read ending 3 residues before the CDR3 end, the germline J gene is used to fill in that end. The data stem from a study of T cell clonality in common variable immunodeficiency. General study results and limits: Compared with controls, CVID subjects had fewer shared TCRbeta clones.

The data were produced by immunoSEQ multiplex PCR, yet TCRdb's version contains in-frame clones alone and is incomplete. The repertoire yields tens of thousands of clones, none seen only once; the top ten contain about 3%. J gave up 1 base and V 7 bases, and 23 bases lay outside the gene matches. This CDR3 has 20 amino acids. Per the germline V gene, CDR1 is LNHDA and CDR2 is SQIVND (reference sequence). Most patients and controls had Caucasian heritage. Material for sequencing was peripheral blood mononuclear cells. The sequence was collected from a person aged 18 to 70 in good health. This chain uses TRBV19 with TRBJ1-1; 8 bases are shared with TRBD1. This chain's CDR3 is CASTPQMGQAFFLTNTEAFF. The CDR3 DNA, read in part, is TGTGCCAGTACCCCCCAAATGGGACAGGCTTTTTTCTTAACGAACACTGAA.